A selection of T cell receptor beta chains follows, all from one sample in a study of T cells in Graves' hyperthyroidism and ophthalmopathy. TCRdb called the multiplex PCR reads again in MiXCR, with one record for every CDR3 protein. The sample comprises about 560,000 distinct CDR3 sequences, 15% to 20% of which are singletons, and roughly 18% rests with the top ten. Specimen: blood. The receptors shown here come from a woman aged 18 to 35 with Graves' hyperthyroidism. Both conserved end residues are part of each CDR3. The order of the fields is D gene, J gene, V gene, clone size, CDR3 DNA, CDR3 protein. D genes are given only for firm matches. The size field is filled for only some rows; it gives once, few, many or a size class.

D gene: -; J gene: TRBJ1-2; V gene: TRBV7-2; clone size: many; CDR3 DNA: TGTGCCAGCCAAAGAGCGGGGGTTGACTATGGCTACACCTTC; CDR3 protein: CASQRAGVDYGYTF
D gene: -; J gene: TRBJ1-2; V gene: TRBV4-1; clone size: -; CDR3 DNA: TGCGCCAGCAGCGGCCCCACGGAACCCGTGGGGCGCTACACCTTC; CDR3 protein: CASSGPTEPVGRYTF
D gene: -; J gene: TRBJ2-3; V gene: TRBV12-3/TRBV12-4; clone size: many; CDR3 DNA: TGTGCCAGCAGTTTACGCGGGGACAGCACAGATACGCAGTATTTT; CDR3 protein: CASSLRGDSTDTQYF
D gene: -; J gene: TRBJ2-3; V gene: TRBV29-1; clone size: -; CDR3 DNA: TGCAGCGTTGAGCGCCCGCTCACAGATACGCAGTATTTT; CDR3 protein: CSVERPLTDTQYF
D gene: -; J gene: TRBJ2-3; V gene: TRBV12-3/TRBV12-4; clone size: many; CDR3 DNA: TGTGCCAGCAGCGAGGGAGCGGGTAGCACAGATACGCAGTATTTT; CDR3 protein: CASSEGAGSTDTQYF
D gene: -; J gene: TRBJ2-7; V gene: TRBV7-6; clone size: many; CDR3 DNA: TGTGCCAGCAGCTCAGGACTGGGGGCCTACGAGCAGTACTTC; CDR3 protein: CASSSGLGAYEQYF
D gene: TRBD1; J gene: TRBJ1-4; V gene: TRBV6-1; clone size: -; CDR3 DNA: TGTGCCAGCAGCACGACAGGGTTAACTAATGAAAAACTGTTTTTT; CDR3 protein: CASSTTGLTNEKLFF
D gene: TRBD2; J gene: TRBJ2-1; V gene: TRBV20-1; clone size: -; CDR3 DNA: TGCAGTGCTACCCCGGGGGGGGGGCATGAGCAGTTCTTC; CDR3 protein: CSATPGGGHEQFF
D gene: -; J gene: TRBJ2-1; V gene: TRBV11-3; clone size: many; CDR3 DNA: TGTGCCAGCAGCTTAGTAGTTGGAGATGAGCAGTTCTTC; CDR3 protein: CASSLVVGDEQFF
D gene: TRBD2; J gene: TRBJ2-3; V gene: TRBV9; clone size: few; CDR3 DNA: TGTGCCAGCAGCGTACGGGAGGCCGACCTCACAGATACGCAGTATTTT; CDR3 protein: CASSVREADLTDTQYF
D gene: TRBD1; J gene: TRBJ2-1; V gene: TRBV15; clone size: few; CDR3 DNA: TGTGCCACCAGCATAGGGGACAGGGGCTCCTACAATGAGCAGTTCTTC; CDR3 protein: CATSIGDRGSYNEQFF
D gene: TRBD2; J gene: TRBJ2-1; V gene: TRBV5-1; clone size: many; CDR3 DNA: TGCGCCAGCAGAGTTGCCGGACTAGCGGCTGCTTACAATGAGCAGTTCTTC; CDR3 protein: CASRVAGLAAAYNEQFF
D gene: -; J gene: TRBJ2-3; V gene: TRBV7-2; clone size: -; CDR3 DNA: TGTGCCAGCAGCTTAGTGTCAGGACGGACAGATACGCAGTATTTT; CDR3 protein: CASSLVSGRTDTQYF
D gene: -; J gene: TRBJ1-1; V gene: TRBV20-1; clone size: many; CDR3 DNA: TGCAGTGCTAGATGGGCAGGGAGTGTTGAAGCTTTCTTT; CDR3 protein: CSARWAGSVEAFF
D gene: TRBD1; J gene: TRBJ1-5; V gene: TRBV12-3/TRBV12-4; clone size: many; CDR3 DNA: TGTGCCAGCAGGTCTGGGACAGGGAGGATTCAGCCCCAGCATTTT; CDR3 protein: CASRSGTGRIQPQHF
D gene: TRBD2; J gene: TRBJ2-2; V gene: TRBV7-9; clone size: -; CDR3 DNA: TGTGCCAGCAGCTTCCGGACTAGCGCGCGGCACACCGGGGAGCTGTTTTTT; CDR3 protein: CASSFRTSARHTGELFF
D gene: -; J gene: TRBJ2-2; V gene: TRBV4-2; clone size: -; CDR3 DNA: TGTGCCAGCAGCCAAAGGGTTGGGTTGAACACCGGGGAGCTGTTTTTT; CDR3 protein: CASSQRVGLNTGELFF
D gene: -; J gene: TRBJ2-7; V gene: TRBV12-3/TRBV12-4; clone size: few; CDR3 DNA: TGTGCCAGCAGTATAGACACGGGACCCTCCTACGAGCAGTACTTC; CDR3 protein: CASSIDTGPSYEQYF
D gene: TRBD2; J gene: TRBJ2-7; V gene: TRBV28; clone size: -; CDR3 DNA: TGTGCCAGCAGGACTAGCGGGAGGGCGAGTGAGCAGTACTTC; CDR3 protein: CASRTSGRASEQYF
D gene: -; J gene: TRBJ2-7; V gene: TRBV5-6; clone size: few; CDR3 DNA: TGTGCCAGCAGCTTGGACTGGAGCTCCTACGAGCAGTACTTC; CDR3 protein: CASSLDWSSYEQYF
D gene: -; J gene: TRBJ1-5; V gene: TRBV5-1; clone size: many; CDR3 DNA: TGCGCCAGCAGCTTGGGGGAGGGTCGACATCAGCCCCAGCATTTT; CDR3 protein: CASSLGEGRHQPQHF
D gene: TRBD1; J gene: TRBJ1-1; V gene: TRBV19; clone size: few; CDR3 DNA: TGTGCCAGTAGTACTCTACCAGACAGGGCCACTGAAGCTTTCTTT; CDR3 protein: CASSTLPDRATEAFF
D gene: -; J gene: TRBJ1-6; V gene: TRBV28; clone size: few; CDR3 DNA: TGTGCCAGCAGTCCGGCGACAGGCACTACTCGTTCACCCCTCCACTTT; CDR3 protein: CASSPATGTTRSPLHF
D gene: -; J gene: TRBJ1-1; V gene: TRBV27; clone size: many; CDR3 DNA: TGTGCCAGCAGGATAGGGGGTTTGAACACTGAAGCTTTCTTT; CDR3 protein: CASRIGGLNTEAFF
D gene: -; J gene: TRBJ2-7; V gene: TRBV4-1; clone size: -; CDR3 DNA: TGCGCCAGCAGCCAAGGGCGTAAGACTTCTGCCTACGAGCAGTACTTC; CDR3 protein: CASSQGRKTSAYEQYF
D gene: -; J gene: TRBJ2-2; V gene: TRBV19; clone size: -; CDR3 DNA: TGTGCCAGTAGCCATACATTGGGGAGAGTATCCGGGGAGCTGTTTTTT; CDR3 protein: CASSHTLGRVSGELFF
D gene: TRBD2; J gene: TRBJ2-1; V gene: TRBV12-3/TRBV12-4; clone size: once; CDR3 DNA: TGTGCCAGCAGCCAAGGACTAGCACAGACCTACAATGAGCAGTTCTTC; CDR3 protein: CASSQGLAQTYNEQFF
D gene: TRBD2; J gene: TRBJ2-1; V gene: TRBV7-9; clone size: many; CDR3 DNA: TGTGCCAGCAGCTTAGCCCTCGGGGGGGATGAGCAGTTCTTC; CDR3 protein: CASSLALGGDEQFF
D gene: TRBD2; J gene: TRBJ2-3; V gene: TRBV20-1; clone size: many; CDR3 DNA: TGCAGTGCTAGAGGGACTAGCGGGAGGGCGGTCCCAGATACGCAGTATTTT; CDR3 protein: CSARGTSGRAVPDTQYF
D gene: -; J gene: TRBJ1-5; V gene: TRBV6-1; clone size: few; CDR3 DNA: TGTGCCAGCAGTAGAGGATTCAATCAGCCCCAGCATTTT; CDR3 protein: CASSRGFNQPQHF
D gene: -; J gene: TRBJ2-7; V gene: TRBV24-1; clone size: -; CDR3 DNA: TGTGCCACCAGTGATGCAGAGGACGGGGAGTACTTC; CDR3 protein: CATSDAEDGEYF
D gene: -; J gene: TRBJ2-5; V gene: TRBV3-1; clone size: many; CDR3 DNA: TGTGCCAGCAGCGACCGGATGTACCAAGAGACCCAGTACTTC; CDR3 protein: CASSDRMYQETQYF
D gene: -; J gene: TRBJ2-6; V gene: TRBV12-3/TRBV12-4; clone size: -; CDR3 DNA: TGTGCCAGTGATTCCTCCGGGACAAAGAGCTCTGGGGCCAACGTCCTGACTTTC; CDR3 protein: CASDSSGTKSSGANVLTF
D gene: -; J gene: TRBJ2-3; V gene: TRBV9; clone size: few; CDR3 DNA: TGTGCCAGCAGCGCATCAGGTCAAGGTGTATTAGGCGATACGCAGTATTTT; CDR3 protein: CASSASGQGVLGDTQYF
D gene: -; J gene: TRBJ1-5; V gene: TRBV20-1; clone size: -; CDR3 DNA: TGCAGTGCTAGCCGGGGAGTGGATCAGCCCCAGCATTTT; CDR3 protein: CSASRGVDQPQHF
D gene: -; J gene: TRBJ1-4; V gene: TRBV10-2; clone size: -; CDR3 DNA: TGCGCCAGCAGTGAGAACGGGGGGAATGAAAAACTGTTTTTT; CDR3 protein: CASSENGGNEKLFF